The text below deals with one T cell receptor (beta chain). The sample originates from a study of PD-L1 blockade in urothelial cancer. The overall study: The researchers analyzed blood 3 weeks (second dose) and 6 weeks after treatment start.

Time point specified: pretreatment peripheral blood. All patients carried locally advanced or metastatic urothelial carcinoma. Clones were read by immunoSEQ multiplex PCR, and TCRdb kept only the in-frame ones, dropping some. The sample carries tens of thousands of clones, 85% recorded once. This material consisted of PBMCs, taken around atezolizumab (anti-PD-L1) treatment. This clonotype originated in a man in his sixties with urothelial cancer.

The CDR3 sequence: CASIPRTGGRSYTF. Written as DNA, the CDR3 is TGTGCCAGTATTCCGCGGACAGGGGGCCGGAGCTACACCTTC. The V and J genes are TRBV19 and TRBJ1-2; 11 bases align to TRBD1. The CDR3 covers 14 residues. The junction had 10 bases not matched to a gene; V was cut back by 7 bases and J by 9 bases. Per germline, CDR1 LNHDA and CDR2 SQIVND (reference sequence). Full variable domain (missing parts from reference TRBV19 and TRBJ1-2): DGGITQSPKYLFRKEGQNVTLSCEQNLNHDAMYWYRQDPGQGLRLIYYSQIVNDFQKGDIAEGYSVSREKKESFPLTVTSAQKNPTAFYLCASIPRTGGRSYTFGSGTRLTVV.